The entry below gives a single T cell receptor (beta chain) sequence along with its context. Its specificity is not known. Only in-frame clones appear in the TCRdb table, and some are missing; sequencing was by immunoSEQ multiplex PCR. The sample lists around 30,000 clones; about 95% were seen once. The V segment lost 1 base and the J segment 3 bases; nucleotides outside the gene matches: 4. This CDR3 region has 18 residues. CDR1 is SGHAT and CDR2 is FQNNGV in the germline V gene. The sorted conventional CD4+ T cells were CD25-low and CD127-high, with genomic DNA sequenced. This sample was included in a study of regulatory and conventional T cells in RAG deficiency. Study-level points and caveats: Omenn CD25-high CD127-low cells may be activated cells, not true Tregs.

The sample was also reused in another study, on regulatory T cells. As reported in that work: Primers: 52 TRBV forward and 13 TRBJ reverse.

The receptor was derived from a human donor in good health. The specimen was CD25- CD4+ T cells sorted from blood. This chain joins TRBV11-2 and TRBJ2-1; 15 positions match TRBD2. DNA for the CDR3: TGTGCCAGCAGCTTAGCGGGACTAGCGGGGGGCGACTACAATGAGCAGTTCTTC. Translated, it gives CASSLAGLAGGDYNEQFF.